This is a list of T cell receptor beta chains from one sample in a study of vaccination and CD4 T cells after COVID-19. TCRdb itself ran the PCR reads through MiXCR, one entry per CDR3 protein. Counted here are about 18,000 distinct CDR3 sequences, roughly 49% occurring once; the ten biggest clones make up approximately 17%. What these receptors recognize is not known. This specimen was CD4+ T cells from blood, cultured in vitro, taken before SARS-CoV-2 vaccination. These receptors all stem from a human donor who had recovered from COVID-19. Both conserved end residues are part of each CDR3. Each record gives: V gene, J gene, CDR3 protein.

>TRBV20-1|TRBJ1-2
CSVPTGLYGYTF
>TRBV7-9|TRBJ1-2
CASGLGAMGGYTF
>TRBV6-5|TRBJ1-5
CASSYSRDSSNQPQHF
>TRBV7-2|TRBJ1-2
CASSSPATQGYGYTF
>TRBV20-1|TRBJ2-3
CSASGSTDTQYF
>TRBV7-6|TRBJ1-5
CASSSSQGVGQPQHF
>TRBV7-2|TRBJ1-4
CASSQGGRGDEKLFF
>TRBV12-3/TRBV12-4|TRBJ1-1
CASSLAGVNTEAFF
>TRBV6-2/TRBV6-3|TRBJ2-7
CASSYTGGRFDEQYF
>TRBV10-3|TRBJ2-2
CAITENTGELFF
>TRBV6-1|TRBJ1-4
CASSQHTGFGEKLFF
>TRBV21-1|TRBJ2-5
CASSSQETQYF
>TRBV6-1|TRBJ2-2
CASSIQGSGELFF
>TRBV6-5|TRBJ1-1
CASSSWDRLNTEAFF
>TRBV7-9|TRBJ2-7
CASSLATGSSYEQYF
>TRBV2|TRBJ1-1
CASSWTTGSHTEAFF
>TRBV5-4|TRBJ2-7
CASSRGSGDSSYEQYF
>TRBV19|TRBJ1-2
CASSIEHRSGYTF
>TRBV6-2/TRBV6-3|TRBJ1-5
CASSFAGGQPQHF
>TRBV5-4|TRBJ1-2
CASSLGSDYGYTF